The 23 T cell receptor beta chains in this list originate from one sample, sequenced in a study of blood T cell repertoires in COVID-19. Only in-frame clones appear in the TCRdb table, and some are missing; sequencing was by immunoSEQ multiplex PCR. The table lists approximately 110,000 clones, roughly 86% of them singletons. The specimen was peripheral blood. The origin of the receptors is a man between 40 and 49 years old with acute or convalescent COVID-19.

CDR3 sequence (DNA): TGTGCCAGCAGCCCTGGGGCAGGCCCTATGAACACTGAAGCTTTCTTT. This sequence encodes CASSPGAGPMNTEAFF. The V gene is TRBV5-6, the J gene TRBJ1-1; tentative D call: TRBD1 (5 bases). In germline, CDR1 is SGHDT, CDR2 YYEEEE. The V end was cut by 4 bases, the J end by 0 bases, with 16 bases between. The CDR3 loop spans 16 amino acids.

The V call is TRBV4-2, the J call TRBJ2-3, with 8 bases aligning to TRBD1. CDR1 LGHNA and CDR2 YNFKEQ come from the germline V gene. Losses at the gene ends were 5 bases for V and 2 bases for J; bases not matched to a gene: 6. The CDR3 is 15 amino acids. CDR3: CASSAGQGPTDTQYF. The CDR3, as DNA: TGTGCCAGCAGCGCCGGACAGGGCCCCACAGATACGCAGTATTTT.

The chain recombines TRBV12-3 or TRBV12-4 with TRBJ2-3; D remains unclear. Trimming pared 3 bases from V and 3 bases from J, leaving 7 bases between. The CDR3 contains 13 residues. The CDR3 DNA sequence: TGTGCCAGCAGTTTGAGACTGACAGATACGCAGTATTTT. This translates into CASSLRLTDTQYF.

The chain has TRBV7-3 and TRBJ1-3, with D possibly matching TRBD1 (6 bases). The V end lost 5 bases, the J end lost 1 base, and 9 bases lay between the germline ends. Germline CDR1 SGHTA, CDR2 FQGTGA. The CDR3 extends over 14 amino acids. CDR3 nucleotide sequence: TGTGCCAGCAGCACAGACAGGTCTGGAAACACCATATATTTT. Encoded protein: CASSTDRSGNTIYF.

This clone was seen once. The chain is built from TRBV6-5 and TRBJ2-1; TRBD2 matches at 7 bases. V was pared by 2 bases and J by 10 bases, with 5 bases of the junction left unmatched. CDR1 and CDR2 (germline): MNHEY, SVGAGI. The CDR3 totals 13 residues. CDR3 region: CASSYGPSGEQFF. CDR3 nucleotide sequence: TGTGCCAGCAGTTACGGGCCTAGCGGAGAGCAGTTCTTC.

This chain links TRBV30 with TRBJ1-2; no firm D call. Trimming left V 3 bases short and J 7 bases short, with 9 bases between. CDR1 GTSNPN and CDR2 SVGIG come from the germline V gene (reference sequence). This CDR3 region has 11 residues. CDR3 coding DNA: TGTGCCTGGAGCGGCGGGGTTGGCTACACCTTC. It specifies CAWSGGVGYTF.

This clone has a handful of counts. The genes are TRBV6-1 and TRBJ2-7, with 8 bases that match TRBD1. This CDR3 spans 16 amino acids. Trimming at V came to 4 bases and at J to 2 bases, leaving 10 bases not matched to a gene. Germline V CDR1 and CDR2: MNHNS, SASEGT. CDR3 protein: CASSGYDRGTAYEQYF. The CDR3 DNA sequence: TGTGCCAGCAGTGGCTATGACAGGGGTACAGCCTACGAGCAGTACTTC.

The J gene is TRBJ1-5, the V gene TRBV5-6, with 8 bases aligning to TRBD1. Germline trimming cut 0 bases from V and 2 bases from J; bases unmatched to any gene: 10. CDR1 and CDR2 (germline): SGHDT, YYEEEE. This CDR3 has 18 residues. For the CDR3, the DNA is TGTGCCAGCAGCTTGGGCCACAGGGGGGGCAGGGGCAATCAGCCCCAGCATTTT. It yields the protein CASSLGHRGGRGNQPQHF.

This chain joins TRBV7-2 and TRBJ2-7; 8 nucleotides line up with TRBD2. J was trimmed by 1 base and V by 1 base; bases with no gene match: 6. The CDR3 sequence is 16 residues long. The germline gives CDR1 SGHTA, CDR2 FQGNSA. DNA of the CDR3: TGTGCCAGCAGCTTAGTCCCAGCGGGAGTATCCTACGAGCAGTACTTC. Encoded protein: CASSLVPAGVSYEQYF.

The chain recombines TRBV27 with TRBJ1-5; 10 nucleotides agree with TRBD1. J lost 1 base, V lost 4 bases, and 7 bases had no gene match. The CDR3 covers 17 residues. In germline, CDR1 is MNHEY, CDR2 SMNVEV (reference sequence). The CDR3 loop reads CASSSLGQGRSNQPQHF. The CDR3 nucleotides read TGTGCCAGCAGTTCCCTGGGACAGGGGCGAAGCAATCAGCCCCAGCATTTT.

J is TRBJ2-7 and V is TRBV5-4, with 13 bases fitting TRBD2. Germline CDR1 reads SGHNT; CDR2 reads YYREEE (reference sequence). The CDR3 is 15 residues long. V dropped 4 bases and J dropped 2; count of bases not matched to a gene: 3. The CDR3 coding sequence is TGTGCCAGCAGCGCGGGACTAGCGGGAACCTACGAGCAGTACTTC. Its translation: CASSAGLAGTYEQYF.

This clone was recorded once. The chain carries TRBV6-5 and TRBJ2-3; maybe TRBD2 (7 bases). Trimming removed 0 bases from V and 5 bases from J, with 9 bases in between. This CDR3 comprises 14 residues. CDR1 and CDR2 from the germline V gene are MNHEY and SVGAGI. CDR3 loop: CASSYSRGRDTQYF. DNA of the CDR3: TGTGCCAGCAGTTACTCGCGGGGGCGAGATACGCAGTATTTT.

The J gene is TRBJ2-2, the V gene TRBV7-8; 7 nucleotides match TRBD2. V lost 2 bases, J lost 4 bases, and 7 bases stayed unmatched. The V gene's germline CDR1 is SGHVS and CDR2 FQNEAQ. The CDR3 is made up of 16 amino acids. The DNA for the CDR3 is TGTGCCAGCAGCTTACTAGCGGCCCTTCCCACCGGGGAGCTGTTTTTT. Translation gives CASSLLAALPTGELFF.

The chain has TRBV5-1 and TRBJ1-4, with 7 bases identical to TRBD1. The CDR3 is 13 residues long. Germline V gene sequence: CDR1 SGHRS, CDR2 YFSETQ. The ends lost 2 bases at V and 10 bases at J; junction bases unmatched: 5. CDR3 sequence: CASSFRQGGKLFF. As DNA, the CDR3 is TGCGCCAGCAGCTTCCGACAGGGTGGAAAACTGTTTTTT.

Points on this clone: At one boundary the junction diverges from the germline segment, which might be a read error. In DNA, the CDR3 is TGCGCCAGCAGCCACTCAGACGGGACAGGGGGACCTGAAGCTTTTTTT. Protein sequence: CASSHSDGTGGPEAFF. The rearrangement links TRBV4-1 to TRBJ1-1, with 11 bases fitting TRBD1. Germline V CDR1 and CDR2: MGHRA, YSYEKL. The CDR3 is 16 amino acids.

V and J are TRBV19 and TRBJ1-2, with a weak D call TRBD1 (5 bases). Germline CDR1 and CDR2: LNHDA and SQIVND (reference sequence). The CDR3 consists of 14 residues. Deletions cut 7 bases from V and 0 bases from J, with 12 bases between. The DNA for the CDR3 is TGTGCCAGTACGGTAGACAGAACTAACTATGGCTACACCTTC. Protein product: CASTVDRTNYGYTF.

The rearrangement uses TRBV18 and TRBJ1-1; the D gene is possibly TRBD1 (5 bases). The germline gives CDR1 KGHSH, CDR2 LQKENI. The V gene lost 2 bases and the J gene lost 4 bases, with 14 bases spanning the gap. The CDR3 contains 15 residues. In DNA form, the CDR3 reads TGTGCCAGCTCACCATCGGGGCAGCGGGGCACTGAAGCTTTCTTT. Its translation: CASSPSGQRGTEAFF.

This clone was detected once. V usage is TRBV10-2 and J usage is TRBJ1-1; weak D call: TRBD1 (6 bases). Trimming shortened V by 4 bases and J by 1 base, and 16 bases separated the two germline ends. CDR1 and CDR2 (germline): WSHSY, SAAADI. The CDR3 runs 16 residues. Here the CDR3 DNA reads TGCGCCAGCAGTGCGATATCAGGGGCTGGGAACACTGAAGCTTTCTTT. It is translated as CASSAISGAGNTEAFF.

This sequence joins TRBV9 and TRBJ2-3; 12 bases fit TRBD2. The germline V gene encodes CDR1 SGDLS and CDR2 YYNGEE. The CDR3 has 18 residues. With V trimmed by 4 bases and J by 0 bases, 9 bases remained unmatched. In DNA, the CDR3 is TGTGCCAGCAGCACCCGGACTAGCGGGACTCCTAGCACAGATACGCAGTATTTT. Protein: CASSTRTSGTPSTDTQYF.

V gene TRBV7-9 combines with J gene TRBJ2-1; D uncertain. CDR1 is SEHNR and CDR2 is FQNEAQ in the germline V gene (reference sequence). The CDR3 has 16 residues. The V end was cut by 5 bases, the J end by 4 bases, with 18 bases between. CDR3 DNA: TGTGCCAGCAGCCATGGTCCCCAGGTGTGGTACAATGAGCAGTTCTTC. Translated: CASSHGPQVWYNEQFF.

This clone occurred a few times. The chain joins TRBV9 to TRBJ1-6, with unresolved D. The CDR3 has 14 amino acids. Germline CDR1 reads SGDLS; CDR2 reads YYNGEE. Trimming removed 4 bases from V and 7 bases from J, with 12 bases in between. The CDR3 region has the DNA TGTGCCAGCAGCCCCCTCTTAGAAAATTCACCCCTCCACTTT. Encoded protein: CASSPLLENSPLHF.

This clone has only a few counts. The chain recombines TRBV6-5 with TRBJ2-7, with D perhaps TRBD1 (5 bases). Trimming removed 7 bases at V and 2 bases at J, with 15 bases between. Germline CDR1 is MNHEY and CDR2 is SVGAGI. The length of the CDR3 is 14 residues. The CDR3 reads CASTQGVGTYEQYF. CDR3 in DNA: TGTGCCAGCACCCAAGGGGTAGGGACCTACGAGCAGTACTTC.

V gene TRBV10-3 combines with J gene TRBJ2-3, with D perhaps matching TRBD1 (5 bases). The CDR3 contains 15 residues. V was clipped by 4 bases and J by 6 bases, with 17 bases between them. Germline CDR1 ENHRY, CDR2 SYGVKD. The CDR3 bases are TGTGCCATCAGTGGCCAGGGCGGTAGTGTGGATACGCAGTATTTT. It specifies CAISGQGGSVDTQYF.